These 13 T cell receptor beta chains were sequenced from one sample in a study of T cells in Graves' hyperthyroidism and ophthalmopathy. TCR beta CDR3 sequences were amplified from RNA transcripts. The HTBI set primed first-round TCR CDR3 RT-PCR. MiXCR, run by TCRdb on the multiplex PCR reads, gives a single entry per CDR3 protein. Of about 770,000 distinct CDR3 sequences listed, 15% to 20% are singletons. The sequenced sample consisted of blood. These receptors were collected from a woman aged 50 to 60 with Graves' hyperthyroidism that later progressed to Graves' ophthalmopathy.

The CDR3 region has the DNA TGTGCCAGCAGTTCTCGCCTCGGACTAGCGGTGGGCGGGGAGCTGTTTTTT. Its translation is CASSSRLGLAVGGELFF. This chain joins TRBV28 and TRBJ2-2; 10 bases are a match to TRBD2. CDR3 length: 17 residues. The trim removed 4 bases at V and 7 bases at J, leaving 12 bases unmatched. Germline lookup yields CDR1 MDHEN and CDR2 SYDVKM. The full variable domain, in which reference TRBV28 and TRBJ2-2 provide the parts outside the CDR3, is DVKVTQSSRYLVKRTGEKVFLECVQDMDHENMFWYRQDPGLGLRLIYFSYDVKMKEKGDIPEGYSVSREKKERFSLILESASTNQTSMYLCASSSRLGLAVGGELFFGEGSRLTVL.

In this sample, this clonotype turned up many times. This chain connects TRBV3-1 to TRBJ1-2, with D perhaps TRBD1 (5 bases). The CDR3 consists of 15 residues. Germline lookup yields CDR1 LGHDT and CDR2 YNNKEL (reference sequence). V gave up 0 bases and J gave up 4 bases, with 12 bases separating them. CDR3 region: CASSQDPPGAYGYTF. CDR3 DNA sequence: TGTGCCAGCAGCCAAGATCCTCCCGGGGCCTATGGCTACACCTTC.

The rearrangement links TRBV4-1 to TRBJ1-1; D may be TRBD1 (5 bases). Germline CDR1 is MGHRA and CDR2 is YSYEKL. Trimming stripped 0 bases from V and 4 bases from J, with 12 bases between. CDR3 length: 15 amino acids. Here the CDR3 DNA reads TGCGCCAGCAGCCAAGAAGGGGAGGGGCGCACTGAAGCTTTCTTT. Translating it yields CASSQEGEGRTEAFF.

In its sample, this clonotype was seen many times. CDR3: CASSTPRHDRSYGYTF. In DNA, the CDR3 is TGTGCCAGCTCTACACCACGACATGACAGGAGCTATGGCTACACCTTC. The chain joins TRBV18 to TRBJ1-2, with D tentatively TRBD1 (6 bases). The CDR3 loop spans 16 amino acids. Per germline, CDR1 KGHSH and CDR2 LQKENI. Trimming pared 6 bases from V and 4 bases from J, leaving 21 bases between.

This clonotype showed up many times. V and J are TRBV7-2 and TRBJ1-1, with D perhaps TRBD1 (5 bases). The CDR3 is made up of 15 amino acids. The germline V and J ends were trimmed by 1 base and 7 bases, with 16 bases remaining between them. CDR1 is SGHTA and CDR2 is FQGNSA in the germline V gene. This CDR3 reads CASSLGDSRVGEAFF. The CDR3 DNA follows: TGTGCCAGCAGCTTAGGTGACAGCAGGGTTGGTGAAGCTTTCTTT. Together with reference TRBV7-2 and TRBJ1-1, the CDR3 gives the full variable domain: GAGVSQSPSNKVTEKGKDVELRCDPISGHTALYWYRQSLGQGLEFLIYFQGNSAPDKSGLPSDRFSAERTGGSVSTLTIQRTQQEDSAVYLCASSLGDSRVGEAFFGQGTRLTVV.

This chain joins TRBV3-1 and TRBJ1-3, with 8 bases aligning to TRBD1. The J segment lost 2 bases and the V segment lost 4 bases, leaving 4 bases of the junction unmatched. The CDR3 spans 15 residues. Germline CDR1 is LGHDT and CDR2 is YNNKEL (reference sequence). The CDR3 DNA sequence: TGTGCCAGCAGCCGGACAGGGAACACTGGAAACACCATATATTTT. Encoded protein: CASSRTGNTGNTIYF.

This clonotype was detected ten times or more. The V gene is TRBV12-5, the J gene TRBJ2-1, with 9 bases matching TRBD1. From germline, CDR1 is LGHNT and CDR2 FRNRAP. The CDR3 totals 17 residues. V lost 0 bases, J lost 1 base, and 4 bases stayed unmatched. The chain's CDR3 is CASGLVRTGESYNEQFF. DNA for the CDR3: TGTGCTAGTGGTTTGGTTAGGACAGGGGAGTCCTACAATGAGCAGTTCTTC.

The CDR3 DNA is TGTGCCAGCGCGGCGGGACCCTCCTACGAGCAGTACTTC. Encoded protein: CASAAGPSYEQYF. The chain couples TRBV6-2 or TRBV6-3 to TRBJ2-7; the D gene is possibly TRBD2 (6 bases). Germline V lookup: CDR1 MNHEY, CDR2 SVGEGT. The ends were cut back, 8 bases at V and 0 bases at J, with 11 bases in the middle. This CDR3 region has 13 residues.

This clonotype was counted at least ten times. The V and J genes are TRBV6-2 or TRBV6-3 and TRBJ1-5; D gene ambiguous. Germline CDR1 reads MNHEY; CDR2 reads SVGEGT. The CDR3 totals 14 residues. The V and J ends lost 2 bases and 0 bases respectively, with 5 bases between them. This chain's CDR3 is CASSYGYSNQPQHF. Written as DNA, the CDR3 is TGTGCCAGCAGTTACGGGTATAGCAATCAGCCCCAGCATTTT.

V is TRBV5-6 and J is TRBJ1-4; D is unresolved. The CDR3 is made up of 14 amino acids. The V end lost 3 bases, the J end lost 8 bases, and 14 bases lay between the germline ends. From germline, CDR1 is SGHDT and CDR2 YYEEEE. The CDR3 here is CASSSGWEGEKLFF. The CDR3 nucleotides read TGTGCCAGCAGCTCCGGATGGGAGGGAGAAAAACTGTTTTTT.

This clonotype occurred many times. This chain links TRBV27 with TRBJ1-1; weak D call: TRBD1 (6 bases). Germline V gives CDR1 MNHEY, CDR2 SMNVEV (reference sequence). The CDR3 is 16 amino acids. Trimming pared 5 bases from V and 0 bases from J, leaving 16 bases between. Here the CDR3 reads CASSEQGLVLNTEAFF. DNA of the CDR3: TGTGCCAGCAGTGAACAGGGCCTTGTACTGAACACTGAAGCTTTCTTT.

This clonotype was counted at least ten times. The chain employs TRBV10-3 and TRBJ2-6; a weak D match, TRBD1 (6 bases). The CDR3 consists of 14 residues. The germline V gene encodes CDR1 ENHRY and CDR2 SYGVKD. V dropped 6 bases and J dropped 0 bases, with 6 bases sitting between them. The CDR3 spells CAIRDSSGANVLTF. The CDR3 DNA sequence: TGTGCCATCAGGGACAGCTCTGGGGCCAACGTCCTGACTTTC.

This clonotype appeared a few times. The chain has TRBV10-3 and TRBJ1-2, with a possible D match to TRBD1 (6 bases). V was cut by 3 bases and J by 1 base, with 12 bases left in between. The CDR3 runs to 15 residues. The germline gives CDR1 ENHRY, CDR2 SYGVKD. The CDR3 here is CAISDFRTVNYGYTF. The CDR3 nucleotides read TGTGCCATCAGTGACTTCAGGACAGTTAACTATGGCTACACCTTC.